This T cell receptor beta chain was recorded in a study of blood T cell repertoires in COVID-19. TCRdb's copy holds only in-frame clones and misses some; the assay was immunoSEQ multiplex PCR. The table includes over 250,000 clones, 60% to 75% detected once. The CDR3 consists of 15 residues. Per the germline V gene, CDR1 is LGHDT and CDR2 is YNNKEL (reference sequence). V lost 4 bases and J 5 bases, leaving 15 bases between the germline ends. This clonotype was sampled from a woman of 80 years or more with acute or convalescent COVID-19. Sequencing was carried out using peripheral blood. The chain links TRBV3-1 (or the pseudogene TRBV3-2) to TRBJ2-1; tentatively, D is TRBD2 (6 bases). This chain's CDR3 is CASSRGRQPNNEQFF. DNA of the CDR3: TGTGCCAGCAGCCGAGGGAGGCAGCCCAACAATGAGCAGTTCTTC.